The 26 T cell receptor beta chains listed next were all sequenced from one sample in a study of cytomegalovirus exposure and HLA in healthy donors. PCR involved 60 Vbeta and 13 Jbeta primers. Clones were sequenced by immunoSEQ multiplex PCR, and TCRdb holds only the in-frame ones, with some missing. The sample holds around 78,000 clones, 72% seen once. The material sequenced was PBMCs. All receptors derive from a woman aged 35 to 49 in good health and CMV-seropositive.

J is TRBJ2-1 and V is TRBV2; D is possibly TRBD2 (6 bases). V lost 8 bases to trimming and J lost 9 bases, with 23 bases between them. Germline V gene lookup returns CDR1 SNHLY and CDR2 FYNNEI. CDR3 size: 15 residues. The CDR3 protein is CASGRGRTVGAEQFF. As DNA, the CDR3 is TGTGCCAGCGGCCGAGGGAGGACCGTGGGAGCTGAGCAGTTCTTC.

The sample holds one count of this clone. The V gene is TRBV19, the J gene TRBJ1-6, with TRBD1 matching 8 bases. The CDR3 runs 15 residues. Per germline, CDR1 LNHDA and CDR2 SQIVND (reference sequence). The junction had 9 bases not matched to a gene; V was cut back by 7 bases and J by 7 bases. For the CDR3, the DNA is TGTGCCAGTACAAGGGACAGGTTTTTCAATTCACCCCTCCACTTT. Translating it yields CASTRDRFFNSPLHF.

The V and J genes are TRBV10-2 and TRBJ2-7; 7 bases line up with TRBD2. J was trimmed by 2 bases and V by 6 bases; bases with no gene match: 7. Germline values: CDR1 WSHSY, CDR2 SAAADI. The CDR3 length is 14 residues. The CDR3 DNA sequence: TGCGCCAGCAGGGGAGCTAGCGGACCCTACGAGCAGTACTTC. Translating gives CASRGASGPYEQYF.

The chain uses TRBV4-1 and TRBJ2-1; TRBD2 agrees at 7 bases. The CDR3 sequence is 16 residues long. Germline CDR1 is MGHRA and CDR2 is YSYEKL. The junction had 9 bases not matched to a gene; V was cut back by 1 base and J by 6 bases. CDR3 loop: CASSQVASGIANEQFF. CDR3 DNA sequence: TGCGCCAGCAGCCAAGTCGCAAGCGGGATAGCCAATGAGCAGTTCTTC.

V gene TRBV29-1 combines with J gene TRBJ1-2; tentative D call: TRBD1 (5 bases). Trimming pared 3 bases from V and 4 bases from J, leaving 15 bases between. The CDR3 contains 14 residues. Germline CDR1 and CDR2: SQVTM and ANQGSEA. CDR3: CSVDPGEGPYGYTF. The CDR3 nucleotides read TGCAGCGTTGACCCCGGGGAGGGGCCCTATGGCTACACCTTC.

CDR3 sequence: CASSPGLAGNNNEQFF. The CDR3 DNA sequence: TGCGCCAGCAGCCCCGGACTAGCGGGGAACAACAATGAGCAGTTCTTC. The rearrangement links TRBV4-3 to TRBJ2-1; the match to TRBD2 covers 12 bases. CDR3 size: 16 residues. The germline V gene has CDR1 LGHNA and CDR2 YSLEER. The V gene end was trimmed by 4 bases and the J gene end by 5 bases; junction bases not matched to a gene: 6.

The V and J genes are TRBV7-2 and TRBJ1-4, with D possibly matching TRBD1 (6 bases). The germline V gene has CDR1 SGHTA and CDR2 FQGNSA. There are 13 residues in the CDR3. V was shortened by 5 bases and J by 8 bases, with 12 bases between the two germline ends. Written as DNA, the CDR3 is TGTGCCAGCAGCCCCCGCGGGGGCGAAAAACTGTTTTTT. This sequence encodes CASSPRGGEKLFF.

On this clone: The same CDR3 is also encoded by other DNA sequences in this sample. V is TRBV29-1 and J is TRBJ2-7; 10 nucleotides match TRBD1. The CDR3 totals 16 residues. Germline V lookup: CDR1 SQVTM, CDR2 ANQGSEA. The junction had 9 bases not matched to a gene; V was cut back by 0 bases and J by 4 bases. This chain's CDR3 is CSVEETGTGVFYEQYF. DNA of the CDR3: TGCAGCGTTGAAGAGACCGGGACAGGGGTATTTTACGAGCAGTACTTC.

The chain has TRBV5-1 and TRBJ2-1; 10 positions match TRBD2. V shed 0 bases, J shed 4 bases, and the junction held 4 bases outside the gene matches. CDR1 is SGHRS, CDR2 YFSETQ, per germline. The CDR3 is 16 residues long. CDR3: CASSLEASGGYNEQFF. Here the CDR3 DNA reads TGCGCCAGCAGCTTGGAAGCTAGCGGGGGTTACAATGAGCAGTTCTTC.

The chain joins TRBV6-5 to TRBJ1-1, with D perhaps matching TRBD1 (6 bases). The V and J ends lost 8 bases and 1 base respectively, with 11 bases between them. CDR1 is MNHEY and CDR2 is SVGAGI in the germline V gene. This CDR3 contains 13 residues. DNA for the CDR3: TGTGCCAGCCTGGGGGCCAAGAACACTGAAGCTTTCTTT. Translated: CASLGAKNTEAFF.

The genes are TRBV13 and TRBJ2-1; a possible D gene is TRBD1 (5 bases). Germline lookup yields CDR1 PRHDT and CDR2 FYEKMQ (reference sequence). The CDR3 extends over 15 amino acids. V was clipped by 5 bases and J by 2 bases, with 13 bases between them. CDR3 coding DNA: TGTGCCAGCAGCCCCCAACAGGCAACCTACAATGAGCAGTTCTTC. As protein: CASSPQQATYNEQFF.

The J gene is TRBJ2-2, the V gene TRBV6-1, with D unresolved. In germline, CDR1 is MNHNS, CDR2 SASEGT. V lost 1 base to trimming and J lost 5 bases, with 5 bases between them. The CDR3 runs to 13 residues. The CDR3, as DNA: TGTGCCAGCAGTGAAGTTAATACCGGGGAGCTGTTTTTT. This encodes CASSEVNTGELFF.

The V gene is TRBV6-5, the J gene TRBJ2-2; D is unclear. This CDR3 has 12 amino acids. V was clipped by 6 bases and J by 6 bases, with 8 bases between them. Per the germline V gene, CDR1 is MNHEY and CDR2 is SVGAGI. This chain's CDR3 is CASRRWAGELFF. The CDR3 DNA sequence: TGTGCCAGCAGGAGGTGGGCCGGGGAGCTGTTTTTT.

In this sample, this clone turned up once. The chain links TRBV7-9 to TRBJ2-2; TRBD1 matches 8 bases. This CDR3 is 13 amino acids long. Trimming took 5 bases from V and 4 from J; bases not matched to a gene: 0. Germline lookup yields CDR1 SEHNR and CDR2 FQNEAQ (reference sequence). The CDR3 sequence is CASSDRGTGELFF. DNA of the CDR3: TGTGCCAGCAGCGACAGGGGCACCGGGGAGCTGTTTTTT.

This clone came up a few times. This chain joins TRBV7-2 and TRBJ2-5; 10 positions agree with TRBD1. Unmatched junction bases numbered 11, after V lost 4 bases and J lost 9 bases. Germline CDR1 is SGHTA and CDR2 is FQGNSA. This CDR3 has 15 residues. CDR3 DNA sequence: TGTGCCAGCAGCTCCAATACCGGGACAGGGGTGGCCCAGTACTTC. Its protein product is CASSSNTGTGVAQYF.

This sequence joins TRBV5-1 and TRBJ1-4; D is undetermined. The germline V and J ends were trimmed by 1 base and 4 bases, with 8 bases remaining between them. Germline lookup yields CDR1 SGHRS and CDR2 YFSETQ. CDR3 length equals 14 residues. CDR3 bases: TGCGCCAGCAGCTTGCAACTCGGTAATGAAAAACTGTTTTTT. This sequence encodes CASSLQLGNEKLFF.

This chain connects TRBV9 to TRBJ1-4; D is perhaps TRBD1 (5 bases). In germline, CDR1 is SGDLS, CDR2 YYNGEE. The CDR3 has 15 residues. V was pared by 0 bases and J by 4 bases, with 10 bases between. DNA of the CDR3: TGTGCCAGCAGCGTAGGACAGCTGGATAATGAAAAACTGTTTTTT. It is translated as CASSVGQLDNEKLFF.

The J gene is TRBJ2-1, the V gene TRBV5-4; 9 positions agree with TRBD1. The CDR3 loop spans 15 amino acids. V lost 3 bases, J lost 6 bases, and 7 bases stayed unmatched. CDR1 is SGHNT, CDR2 YYREEE, per germline (reference sequence). CDR3 nucleotide sequence: TGTGCCAGCAGCTCCCCGGGACAGGGAGGCAATGAGCAGTTCTTC. Residues: CASSSPGQGGNEQFF.

This clone has more than one count but fewer than ten. CDR3 coding DNA: TGCGCCAGTAGATTCGGGGGAGTCTCCTACAATGAGCAGTTCTTC. Translation gives CASRFGGVSYNEQFF. This sequence joins TRBV10-2 and TRBJ2-1, with D possibly TRBD2 on 6 matching bases. Germline V gives CDR1 WSHSY, CDR2 SAAADI. Trimming stripped 9 bases from V and 0 bases from J, with 15 bases between. This CDR3 is 15 amino acids long.

This clone was seen only a few times. Different DNA sequences within this sample yield the same CDR3. The chain has TRBV5-1 and TRBJ1-2; no clear D. V dropped 2 bases and J dropped 2 bases, with 7 bases sitting between them. Germline V lookup: CDR1 SGHRS, CDR2 YFSETQ. This CDR3 has 13 amino acids. The CDR3 DNA reads as TGCGCCAGCAGCTTCGACATAAACTATGGCTACACCTTC. Its translation is CASSFDINYGYTF.

The V and J genes are TRBV5-6 and TRBJ2-5; the D is unclear. The V end lost 0 bases, the J end lost 10 bases, and 7 bases lay between the germline ends. The germline V gene has CDR1 SGHDT and CDR2 YYEEEE. The CDR3 is 11 residues long. DNA of the CDR3: TGTGCCAGCAGCTTGGGAGGAATCCAGTACTTC. As protein: CASSLGGIQYF.

This chain links TRBV6-1 with TRBJ2-7; D is possibly TRBD1 (8 bases). The length of the CDR3 is 14 residues. V lost 5 bases and J lost 5, with 16 bases in between. The germline gives CDR1 MNHNS, CDR2 SASEGT. Written as DNA, the CDR3 is TGTGCCAGCAGTACCACAGGGGGGGTAGACGAGCAGTACTTC. Its translation is CASSTTGGVDEQYF.

The gene calls are TRBV5-1 and TRBJ2-1; weak D call: TRBD2 (6 bases). Germline CDR1 is SGHRS and CDR2 is YFSETQ. Trimming removed 7 bases from V and 8 bases from J, with 19 bases in between. The CDR3 is 14 residues long. CDR3 amino acids: CASRRDSPRDEQFF. The CDR3 nucleotides read TGCGCCAGCCGCCGGGACTCCCCTCGGGATGAGCAGTTCTTC.

The CDR3, as DNA: TGCGCCAGCAGCCATAGCGGTTCTAGCACAGATACGCAGTATTTT. It is translated as CASSHSGSSTDTQYF. The chain joins TRBV4-1 to TRBJ2-3, with a possible D match to TRBD2 (6 bases). Looked up from germline, CDR1 is MGHRA and CDR2 is YSYEKL. This CDR3 has 15 residues. Between the trimmed V and J ends, which lost 3 bases and 0 bases, there was a span of 10 bases.

The chain joins TRBV6-5 to TRBJ2-5, with 8 bases matching TRBD2. V shed 2 bases, J shed 5 bases, and the junction held 7 bases outside the gene matches. This CDR3 contains 15 residues. The germline CDR1 and CDR2 sequences are MNHEY and SVGAGI. CDR3 region: CASSYAQRGGETQYF. The CDR3 nucleotides read TGTGCCAGCAGTTACGCTCAACGGGGGGGGGAGACCCAGTACTTC.

This clone appeared a few times. This chain uses TRBV2 with TRBJ1-1, with D possibly TRBD1 on 6 matching bases. The CDR3 loop spans 12 amino acids. V was trimmed by 9 bases and J by 6 bases, leaving 14 bases between them. Germline CDR1 is SNHLY and CDR2 is FYNNEI. The CDR3 DNA follows: TGTGCCAGATCCGAACAGGGTCCTGAAGCTTTCTTT. Translated, it gives CARSEQGPEAFF.